This TCR beta chain was retrieved from a study of cytomegalovirus exposure and HLA in healthy donors. Findings and limits, study-wide: Sequence variants that were highly shared formed a cluster that was likely a sequencing artifact.

PCR primers comprised 60 Vbeta and 13 Jbeta primers. The table came from immunoSEQ multiplex PCR; TCRdb's copy has only in-frame clones and leaves some out. The sample has about 210,000 clones; over 75% are singletons. With regard to this clone: Its antigen remains unidentified.

The CDR3 consists of 16 residues. J gave up 0 bases and V 1 base, and 5 bases lay outside the gene matches. Germline V gives CDR1 SGHRS, CDR2 YFSETQ. Each donor's status was that of a healthy bone marrow donor. The clonotype originates from a male donor in good health and CMV-seronegative. The specimen sequenced was PBMCs. The chain links TRBV5-1 to TRBJ2-3, with 7 nucleotides matching TRBD1. The CDR3 here is CASSLNDRESTDTQYF. In DNA form, the CDR3 reads TGCGCCAGCAGCTTGAACGACAGGGAGAGCACAGATACGCAGTATTTT.